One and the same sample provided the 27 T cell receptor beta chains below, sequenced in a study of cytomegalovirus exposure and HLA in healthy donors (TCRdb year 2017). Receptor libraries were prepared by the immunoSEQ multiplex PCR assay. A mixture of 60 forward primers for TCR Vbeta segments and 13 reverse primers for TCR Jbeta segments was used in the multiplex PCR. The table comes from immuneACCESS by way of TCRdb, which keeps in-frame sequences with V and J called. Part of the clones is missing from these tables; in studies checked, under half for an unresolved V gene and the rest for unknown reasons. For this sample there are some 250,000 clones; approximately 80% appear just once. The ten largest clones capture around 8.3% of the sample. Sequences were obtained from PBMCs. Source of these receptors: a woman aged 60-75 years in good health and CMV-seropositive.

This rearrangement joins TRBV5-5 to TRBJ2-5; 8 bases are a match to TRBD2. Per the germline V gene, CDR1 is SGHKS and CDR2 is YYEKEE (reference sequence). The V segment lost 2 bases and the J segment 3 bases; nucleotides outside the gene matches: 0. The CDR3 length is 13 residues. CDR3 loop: CASSFGREETQYF. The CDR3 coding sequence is TGTGCCAGCAGCTTCGGGAGGGAAGAGACCCAGTACTTC. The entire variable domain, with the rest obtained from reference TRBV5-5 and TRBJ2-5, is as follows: DAGVTQSPTHLIKTRGQQVTLRCSPISGHKSVSWYQQVLGQGPQFIFQYYEKEERGRGNFPDRFSARQFPNYSSELNVNALLLGDSALYLCASSFGREETQYFGPGTRLLVL.

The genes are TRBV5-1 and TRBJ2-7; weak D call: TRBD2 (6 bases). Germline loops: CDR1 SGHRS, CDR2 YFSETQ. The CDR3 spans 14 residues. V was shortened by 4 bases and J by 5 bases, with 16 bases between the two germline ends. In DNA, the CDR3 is TGCGCCAGCAGCAGGGCAGCGGGTGGTGACGAGCAGTACTTC. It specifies CASSRAAGGDEQYF.

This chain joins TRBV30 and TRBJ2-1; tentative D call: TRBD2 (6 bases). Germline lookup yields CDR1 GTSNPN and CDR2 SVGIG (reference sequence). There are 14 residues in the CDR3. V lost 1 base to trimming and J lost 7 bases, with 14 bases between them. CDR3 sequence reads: CAWSAGTLGNEQFF. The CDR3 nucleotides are TGTGCCTGGAGTGCGGGGACTCTCGGGAATGAGCAGTTCTTC.

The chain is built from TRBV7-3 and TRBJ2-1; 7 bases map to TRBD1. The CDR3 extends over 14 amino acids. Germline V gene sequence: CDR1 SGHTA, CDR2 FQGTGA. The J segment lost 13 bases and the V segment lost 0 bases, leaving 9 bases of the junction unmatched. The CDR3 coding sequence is TGTGCCAGCAGCTTAACTCGGACAGGCCCAGTACAGTTCTTC. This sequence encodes CASSLTRTGPVQFF.

CDR3 in amino acids: CASSRMGTGISGANVLTF. CDR3 coding DNA: TGTGCCAGCAGCCGAATGGGGACAGGGATCTCTGGGGCCAACGTCCTGACTTTC. The rearrangement links TRBV27 to TRBJ2-6; 9 bases align to TRBD1. V shed 6 bases, J shed 0 bases, and the junction held 9 bases outside the gene matches. The CDR3 extends over 18 amino acids. Germline CDR1 is MNHEY and CDR2 is SMNVEV (reference sequence).

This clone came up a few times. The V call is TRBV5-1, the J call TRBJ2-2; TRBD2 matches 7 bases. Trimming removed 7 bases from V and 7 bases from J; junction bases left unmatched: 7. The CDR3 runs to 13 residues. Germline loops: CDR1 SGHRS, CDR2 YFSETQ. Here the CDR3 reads CASQSREGGELFF. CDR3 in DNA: TGCGCCAGCCAATCGAGGGAGGGCGGGGAGCTGTTTTTT.

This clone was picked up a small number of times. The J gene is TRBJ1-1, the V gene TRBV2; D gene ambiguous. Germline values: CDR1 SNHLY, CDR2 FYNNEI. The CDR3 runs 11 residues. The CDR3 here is CATVQTSEAFF. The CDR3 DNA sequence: TGTGCTACTGTACAGACCTCTGAAGCTTTCTTT.

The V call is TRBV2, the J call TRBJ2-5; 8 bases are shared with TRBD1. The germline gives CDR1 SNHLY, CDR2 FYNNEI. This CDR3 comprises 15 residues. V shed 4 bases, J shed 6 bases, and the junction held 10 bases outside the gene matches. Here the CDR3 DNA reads TGTGCCAGCAGTGCTCCAGGGCAGGGGGCGCAGACCCAGTACTTC. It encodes CASSAPGQGAQTQYF.

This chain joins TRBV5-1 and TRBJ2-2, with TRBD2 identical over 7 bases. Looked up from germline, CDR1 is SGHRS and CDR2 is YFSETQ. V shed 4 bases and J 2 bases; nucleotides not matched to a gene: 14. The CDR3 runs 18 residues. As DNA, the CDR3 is TGCGCCAGCAGCCCGGGGCTCTATCGAGCGGGAAACACCGGGGAGCTGTTTTTT. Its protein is CASSPGLYRAGNTGELFF.

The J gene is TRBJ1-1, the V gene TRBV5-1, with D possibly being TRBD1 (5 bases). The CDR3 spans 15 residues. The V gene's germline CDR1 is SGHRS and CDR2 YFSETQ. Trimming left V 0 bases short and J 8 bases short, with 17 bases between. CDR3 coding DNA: TGCGCCAGCAGCTTGGACAGGCCCCCGCTAACCGAAGCTTTCTTT. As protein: CASSLDRPPLTEAFF.

CDR3 in amino acids: CASSPTGYSSYEQYF. CDR3 bases: TGTGCCAGCAGTCCGACAGGTTACAGCTCCTACGAGCAGTACTTC. The rearrangement uses TRBV28 and TRBJ2-7, with TRBD1 as a possible D gene (6 bases). Germline CDR1 MDHEN, CDR2 SYDVKM. V was trimmed by 5 bases and J by 0 bases, leaving 14 bases between them. This CDR3 comprises 15 residues. Full variable domain (remainder filled in from reference TRBV28 and TRBJ2-7): DVKVTQSSRYLVKRTGEKVFLECVQDMDHENMFWYRQDPGLGLRLIYFSYDVKMKEKGDIPEGYSVSREKKERFSLILESASTNQTSMYLCASSPTGYSSYEQYFGPGTRLTVT.

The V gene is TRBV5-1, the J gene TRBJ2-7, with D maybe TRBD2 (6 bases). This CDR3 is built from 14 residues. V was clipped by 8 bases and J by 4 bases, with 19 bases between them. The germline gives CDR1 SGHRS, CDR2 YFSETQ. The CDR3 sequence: CASAPGLSIYEQYF. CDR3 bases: TGCGCCAGTGCACCGGGACTCTCTATTTACGAGCAGTACTTC.

In DNA form, the CDR3 reads TGTGCCAGCCGACTAGCGGGAGGGTCGGGCGAGCAGTACTTC. Translation gives CASRLAGGSGEQYF. The chain links TRBV6-4 to TRBJ2-7, with 14 nucleotides matching TRBD2. The length of the CDR3 is 14 residues. The trim removed 8 bases at V and 6 bases at J, leaving 6 bases unmatched. Germline CDR1 MRHNA, CDR2 SNTAGT.

CDR3 sequence: CASRLAGGENEQFF. DNA for the CDR3: TGTGCCAGTAGACTAGCGGGAGGCGAAAATGAGCAGTTCTTC. This chain joins TRBV19 and TRBJ2-1, with TRBD2 matching 12 bases. The CDR3 is made up of 14 amino acids. Germline V gives CDR1 LNHDA, CDR2 SQIVND (reference sequence). Losses at the gene ends were 6 bases for V and 7 bases for J; bases not matched to a gene: 4.

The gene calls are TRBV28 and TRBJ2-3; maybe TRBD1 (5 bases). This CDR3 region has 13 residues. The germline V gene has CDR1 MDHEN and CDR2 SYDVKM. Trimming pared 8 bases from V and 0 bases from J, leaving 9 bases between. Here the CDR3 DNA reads TGTGCCAGCGGGGCAGCTAGCACAGATACGCAGTATTTT. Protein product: CASGAASTDTQYF.

CDR3 sequence reads: CASSPLTVRGNEQFF. The DNA for the CDR3 is TGTGCCAGCTCACCATTAACCGTCAGGGGCAATGAGCAGTTCTTC. The chain is built from TRBV18 and TRBJ2-1, with a weak D call TRBD1 (6 bases). V shed 2 bases and J shed 6 bases, with 14 bases lying between them. In germline, CDR1 is KGHSH, CDR2 LQKENI. This CDR3 spans 15 amino acids.

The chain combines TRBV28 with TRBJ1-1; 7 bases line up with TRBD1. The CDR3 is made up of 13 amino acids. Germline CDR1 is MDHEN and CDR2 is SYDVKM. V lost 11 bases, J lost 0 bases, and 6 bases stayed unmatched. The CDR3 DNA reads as TGTGCCGGAAGCAGGGGGATGAACACTGAAGCTTTCTTT. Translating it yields CAGSRGMNTEAFF.

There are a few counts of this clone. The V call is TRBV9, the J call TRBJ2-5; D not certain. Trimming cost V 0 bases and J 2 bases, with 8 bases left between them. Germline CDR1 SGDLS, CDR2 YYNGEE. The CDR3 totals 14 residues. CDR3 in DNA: TGTGCCAGCAGCGTAGAAGCTTCGCAAGAGACCCAGTACTTC. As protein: CASSVEASQETQYF.

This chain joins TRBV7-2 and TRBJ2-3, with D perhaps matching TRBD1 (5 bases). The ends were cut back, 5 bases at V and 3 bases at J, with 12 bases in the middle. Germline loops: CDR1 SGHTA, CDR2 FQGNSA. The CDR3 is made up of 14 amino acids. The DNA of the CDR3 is TGTGCCAGCAGCGGCCACAGGATGACAGATACGCAGTATTTT. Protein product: CASSGHRMTDTQYF.

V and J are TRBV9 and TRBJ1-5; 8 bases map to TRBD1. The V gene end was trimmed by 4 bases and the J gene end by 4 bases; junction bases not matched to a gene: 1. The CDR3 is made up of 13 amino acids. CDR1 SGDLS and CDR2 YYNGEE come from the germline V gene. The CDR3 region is CASSRTGNQPQHF. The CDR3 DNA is TGTGCCAGCAGCCGGACAGGGAATCAGCCCCAGCATTTT.

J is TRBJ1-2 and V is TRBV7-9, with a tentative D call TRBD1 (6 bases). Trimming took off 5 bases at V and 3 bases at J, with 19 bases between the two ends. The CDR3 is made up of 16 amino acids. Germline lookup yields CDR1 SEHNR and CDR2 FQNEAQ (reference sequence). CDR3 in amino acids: CASSQPQGVWDYGYTF. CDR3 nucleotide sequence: TGTGCCAGCAGCCAACCACAGGGCGTATGGGACTATGGCTACACCTTC.

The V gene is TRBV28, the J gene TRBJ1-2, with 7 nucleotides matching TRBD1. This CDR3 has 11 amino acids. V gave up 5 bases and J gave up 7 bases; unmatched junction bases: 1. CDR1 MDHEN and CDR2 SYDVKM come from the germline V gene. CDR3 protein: CASSDRVGYTF. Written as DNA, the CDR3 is TGTGCCAGCAGTGACAGGGTTGGCTACACCTTC.

DNA for the CDR3: TGTGCCAGCAGTCAGACTAGCGGGAGGTTGAGCTCCTACGAGCAGTACTTC. It translates to CASSQTSGRLSSYEQYF. The J gene is TRBJ2-7, the V gene TRBV27; 13 bases are shared with TRBD2. The CDR3 is 17 residues long. V trimming: 5 bases; J trimming: 0 bases; junction bases outside the gene matches: 7. Germline V gives CDR1 MNHEY, CDR2 SMNVEV (reference sequence).

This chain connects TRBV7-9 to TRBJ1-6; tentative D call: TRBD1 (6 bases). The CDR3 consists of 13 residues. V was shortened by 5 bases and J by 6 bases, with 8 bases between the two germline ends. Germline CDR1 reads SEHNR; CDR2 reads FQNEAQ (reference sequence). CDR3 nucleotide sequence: TGTGCCAGCAGCGCAGGGGCTAATTCACCCCTCCACTTT. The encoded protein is CASSAGANSPLHF.

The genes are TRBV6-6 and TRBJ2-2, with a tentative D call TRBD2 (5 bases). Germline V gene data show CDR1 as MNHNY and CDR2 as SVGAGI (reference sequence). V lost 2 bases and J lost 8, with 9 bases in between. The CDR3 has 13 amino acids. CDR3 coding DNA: TGTGCCAGCAGTTACGGAGGCGCGGGGGAGCTGTTTTTT. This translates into CASSYGGAGELFF.

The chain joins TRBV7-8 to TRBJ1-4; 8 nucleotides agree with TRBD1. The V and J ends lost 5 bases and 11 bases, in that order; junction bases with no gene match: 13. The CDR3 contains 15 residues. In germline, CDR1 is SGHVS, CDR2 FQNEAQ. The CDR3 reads CASSPRGTGGRKLFF. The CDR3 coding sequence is TGTGCCAGCAGCCCCCGAGGGACAGGAGGCCGTAAACTGTTTTTT.

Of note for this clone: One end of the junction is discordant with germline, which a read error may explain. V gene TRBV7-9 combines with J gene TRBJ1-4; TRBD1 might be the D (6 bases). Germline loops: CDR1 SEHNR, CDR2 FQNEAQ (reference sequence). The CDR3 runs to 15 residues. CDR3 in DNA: TGTTCCAGCAGCTTAATTTACAGGGCTAATGAAAAACTGTTTTTT. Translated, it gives CSSSLIYRANEKLFF.